The 12 T cell receptor beta chains below were found in one sample sequenced in a study of T cells in women clearing cervical HPV infection. Some clones are missing from TCRdb's copy, which holds only in-frame ones; the method was immunoSEQ multiplex PCR. The sample holds 35,000 to 45,000 clones. The sequenced material came from blood buffy coat. All receptors derive from a woman aged 18 to 75 with a cervical HPV16 infection that either progressed to CIN3+ or cleared (not recorded which).

Concerning this clone itself: The CDR3 end falls 3 residues outside the read, so it is completed with the germline J gene. The rearrangement uses TRBV18 and TRBJ2-3; 8 nucleotides line up with TRBD1. Germline-derived CDR1 and CDR2 are KGHSH and LQKENI. The CDR3 has 16 residues. V gave up 4 bases and J gave up 3 bases; unmatched junction bases: 9. The CDR3 DNA, read in part, is TGTGCCAGCTCACTCGGAGGGACAGGTAGAACAGATACG. Translated, it gives CASSLGGTGRTDT. The CDR3 in full is CASSLGGTGRTDTQYF. Using reference TRBV18 and TRBJ2-3 for the parts outside the CDR3, the full variable domain is NAGVMQNPRHLVRRRGQEARLRCSPMKGHSHVYWYRQLPEEGLKFMVYLQKENIIDESGMPKERFSAEFPKEGPSILRIQQVVRGDSAAYFCASSLGGTGRTDTQYFGPGTRLTVL.

Notes on this clone: The read comes to an end 3 residues before the CDR3 does, leaving the germline J gene to fill in the end. The chain carries TRBV19 and TRBJ2-7; D remains unclear. The CDR3 is 12 amino acids. CDR1 and CDR2 (germline): LNHDA, SQIVND (reference sequence). Trimming shortened V by 6 bases and J by 3 bases, and 9 bases separated the two germline ends. The sequenced CDR3 bases are TGTGCCAGTAGCCAAGGGTTCTACGAG. Protein product: CASSQGFYE. The full CDR3 is CASSQGFYEQYF.

With respect to this clone: The missing CDR3 end, 3 residues past where the read stops, is filled in from the germline J gene. V and J are TRBV12-3 or TRBV12-4 and TRBJ2-3, with 9 positions matching TRBD1. V shed 10 bases, J shed 2 bases, and the junction held 10 bases outside the gene matches. This CDR3 region has 15 residues. Partial CDR3 DNA: TGTGCCACCTCTGATGGGACAGGGTACACAGATACG. It is translated as CATSDGTGYTDT. The whole CDR3 protein is CATSDGTGYTDTQYF.

On this clone: The read stops 3 residues short of the end of the CDR3; the missing end is completed from the germline J gene. This sequence joins TRBV11-3 and TRBJ2-2; D is perhaps TRBD2 (6 bases). The CDR3 sequence is 14 residues long. Germline V gene lookup returns CDR1 SGHNT and CDR2 YENEEA. V lost 8 bases, J lost 5 bases, and 15 bases lay in between. Here the CDR3 reads CASSSDPKTGELFF. CDR3 bases read: TGTGCCAGCTCTAGCGACCCCAAGACCGGGGAG.

Concerning this clone: The read is 3 residues too short to cover the CDR3 end, so that end is filled in from the germline J gene. This sequence joins TRBV5-1 and TRBJ2-3; 11 bases fit TRBD2. V dropped 3 bases and J dropped 4; count of bases not matched to a gene: 7. There are 16 residues in the CDR3. CDR1 and CDR2 (germline): SGHRS, YFSETQ. CDR3 DNA, as far as it was read: TGCGCCAGCAGCTGGGGTAGCGGGAGGGCAGCAGATACG. Amino acid sequence: CASSWGSGRAADT. The whole CDR3 sequence reads CASSWGSGRAADTQYF.

Note on this clone: The DNA ends 3 residues before the CDR3 does, and the rest of the CDR3 is filled in from the germline J gene. V and J are TRBV19 and TRBJ1-6, with 9 bases lining up with TRBD1. The ends lost 6 bases at V and 6 bases at J; junction bases unmatched: 3. Germline CDR1 is LNHDA and CDR2 is SQIVND (reference sequence). CDR3 size: 14 residues. The CDR3 is CASSPGQGNSPLHF. Partial CDR3 DNA: TGTGCCAGTAGCCCGGGACAGGGTAATTCACCC.

Of note for this clone: The read comes to an end 3 residues before the CDR3 does, leaving the germline J gene to fill in the end. V gene TRBV7-2 combines with J gene TRBJ1-2, with D unclear. Germline V gene sequence: CDR1 SGHTA, CDR2 FQGNSA. CDR3 length: 11 residues. The CDR3 bases that were read are TGTGCCAGCAGCGTAACCTACGAC. This codes for CASSVTYD. In full, the CDR3 reads CASSVTYDYTF.

Details on this clone: The read finishes 3 residues shy of the CDR3 end, and the germline J gene is used to complete it. The genes are TRBV7-2 and TRBJ2-2; weak D call: TRBD2 (5 bases). The CDR3 runs to 15 residues. CDR1 SGHTA and CDR2 FQGNSA come from the germline V gene. Between the trimmed V and J ends, which lost 5 bases and 0 bases, there was a span of 10 bases. The sequenced CDR3 bases are TGTGCCAGCAGCCCCCGGACTTCGAACACCGGGGAG. It translates to CASSPRTSNTGE. The complete CDR3 sequence is CASSPRTSNTGELFF.

As for this clone: From the germline J gene comes the end of the CDR3, since the read stops 3 residues before it. The rearrangement links TRBV18 to TRBJ1-2; D remains unclear. The CDR3 consists of 12 residues. The V gene's germline CDR1 is KGHSH and CDR2 LQKENI. This CDR3 is CASSVGTHDYTF. The sequenced CDR3 bases are TGTGCCAGCTCAGTGGGCACCCACGAC.

As regards this clone: The read ends 3 residues early relative to the CDR3; the germline J gene fills the gap. The V call is TRBV2, the J call TRBJ2-1; 7 nucleotides line up with TRBD1. V was clipped by 6 bases and J by 5 bases; unmatched bases: 4. Germline V gives CDR1 SNHLY, CDR2 FYNNEI. The CDR3 runs to 13 residues. CDR3 DNA, as far as it was read: TGTGCCAGCAGAGGGACAGCAGACAATGAG. It is translated as CASRGTADNE. The CDR3 in full is CASRGTADNEQFF.

Partial CDR3 DNA: TGTGCCAGCAGCCCTAGCGGGAGGTACTACAATGAG. It specifies CASSPSGRYYNE. The full CDR3 protein reads CASSPSGRYYNEQFF. This sequence joins TRBV28 and TRBJ2-1; the match to TRBD2 covers 11 bases. The missing CDR3 end, 3 residues past where the read stops, is filled in from the germline J gene. With V trimmed by 6 bases and J by 3 bases, 4 bases remained unmatched. The CDR3 contains 15 residues. CDR1 is MDHEN, CDR2 SYDVKM, per germline.

A note on this clone: The observed sequence ends 3 residues before the CDR3 terminus, with the missing tail filled in from the germline J gene. This rearrangement joins TRBV5-8 to TRBJ2-1; a possible D gene is TRBD2 (6 bases). With 4 bases removed from V and 2 bases from J, the gap between germline ends came to 10 bases. This CDR3 is built from 14 residues. Per the germline V gene, CDR1 is SGHTS and CDR2 is YDEGEE. CDR3 bases read: TGTGCCAGCAGCCTGCGCGGGACCTACAATGAG. Protein product: CASSLRGTYNE. The full-length CDR3 reads as CASSLRGTYNEQFF.